Listed below are T cell receptor beta chains from one sample, sequenced in a study of T cell changes during pregnancy in multiple sclerosis. Some clones are missing from TCRdb's copy, which holds only in-frame ones; the method was immunoSEQ multiplex PCR. The data show 50,000 or so clones, under 95% seen once. Sequenced material: CD4+ T cells from peripheral blood mononuclear cells, taken after pregnancy. These TCRs come from a female donor in good health, enrolled as a control in a pregnancy study. Both conserved end residues are part of each CDR3. The D gene is left open where the match is weak. Expanded clones get a size class; other rows say once, few or many, or leave the size out.

j_call	clone_size	v_call	d_call	cdr3_nt	cdr3_aa
TRBJ1-1	.	TRBV7-2	.	TGTGCCAGCAGCTTTTTCAATAGGGGGGGACTCGTTGAAGCTTTCTTT	CASSFFNRGGLVEAFF
TRBJ1-5	few	TRBV7-2	TRBD1	TGTGCCAGCAGCTTAGAGACAGGGCCTAGGCCCCAGCATTTT	CASSLETGPRPQHF
TRBJ1-1	once	TRBV6-1	.	TGTGCCAGCAGTATGACAGGCGGGAACACTGAAGCTTTCTTT	CASSMTGGNTEAFF
TRBJ2-1	.	TRBV30	.	TGTGCCTGGAGTGCCTCCCTGCAGGAACAGTTCTTC	CAWSASLQEQFF
TRBJ1-2	.	TRBV2	.	TGTGCCAGCAGTTTTCGGGGTCCGGGGAGCTATGGCTACACCTTC	CASSFRGPGSYGYTF
TRBJ2-7	.	TRBV30	.	TGTGCCTGGAGTCCGCCATCTATAGCCTACGAGCAGTACTTC	CAWSPPSIAYEQYF
TRBJ2-3	.	TRBV6-4	TRBD1	TGTGCCAGCAGTGACTTTGCAGGGGGAGTTTATACGCAGTATTTT	CASSDFAGGVYTQYF
TRBJ1-5	.	TRBV5-6	.	TGTGCCAGCAGCTGGGGGGGGGTAAGCAATCAGCCCCAGCATTTT	CASSWGGVSNQPQHF
TRBJ2-2	.	TRBV6-5	.	TGTGCCAGCAGGCGCCTGAGGGACACCGGGGAGCTGTTTTTT	CASRRLRDTGELFF
TRBJ1-3	once	TRBV7-2	TRBD1	TGTGCCAGCAGCTCGACAGGGACCTCTGGAAACACCATATATTTT	CASSSTGTSGNTIYF
TRBJ1-4	.	TRBV7-3	.	TGTGCCAGCAGCTTAGGGCCCAGTGGAAAACTGTTTTTT	CASSLGPSGKLFF
TRBJ1-2	.	TRBV30	.	TGTGCCTGGACCCGGGGATTATTTGGCTACACCTTC	CAWTRGLFGYTF
TRBJ2-2	.	TRBV19	.	TGTGCCAGTACTCCCCCAGGGGGGCTGGACACCGGGGAGCTGTTTTTT	CASTPPGGLDTGELFF
TRBJ2-7	.	TRBV19	TRBD1	TGTGCCACGAGGGGGACAGGGGAGACCTACGAGCAGTACTTC	CATRGTGETYEQYF
TRBJ1-2	.	TRBV5-4	.	TGTGCCAGCAGCTTTACAGGGAACGGCTACACCTTC	CASSFTGNGYTF
TRBJ1-5	.	TRBV2	TRBD1	TGTGCCAGCTTTGCGGCGGGTACAGGGGGTAGCCAGCCCCAGCATTTT	CASFAAGTGGSQPQHF
TRBJ2-5	.	TRBV7-7	TRBD1	TGTGCTAGCAGCAGGGACAGGGTAGAGACCCAGTACTTC	CASSRDRVETQYF
TRBJ1-6	.	TRBV4-2	TRBD1	TGTGCCAGCAGCCAGGACAGGATCCTTGATAATTCACCCCTCCACTTT	CASSQDRILDNSPLHF
TRBJ1-4	.	TRBV15	.	TGTGCCACCAGCAGAGAGTCTGCTAATGAAAAACTGTTTTTT	CATSRESANEKLFF
TRBJ1-5	.	TRBV18	.	TGTGCCAGCTCATCAATCCCCGAACGATACAGGGTAGGTCAGCCCCAGCATTTT	CASSSIPERYRVGQPQHF
TRBJ1-4	.	TRBV10-3	.	TGTGCCATCAGTGAAACGGTACTGTCTGGTGAAAAACTGTTTTTT	CAISETVLSGEKLFF
TRBJ2-5	.	TRBV6-4	.	TGTGCCAGCAGTGAGGGACTTGGCCAGATAGAGACCCAGTACTTC	CASSEGLGQIETQYF
TRBJ2-7	.	TRBV7-2	.	TGTGCCAGCAGCTTCACGGGACAACAGCAGTACTTC	CASSFTGQQQYF
TRBJ1-2	.	TRBV6-5	.	TGTGCCAGCAGCCTCGACAGGTTCTATGGCTACACCTTC	CASSLDRFYGYTF
TRBJ1-2	once	TRBV7-2	.	TGTGCCAGCAGCTTAGCTTCAGGAAACTATGGCTACACCTTC	CASSLASGNYGYTF